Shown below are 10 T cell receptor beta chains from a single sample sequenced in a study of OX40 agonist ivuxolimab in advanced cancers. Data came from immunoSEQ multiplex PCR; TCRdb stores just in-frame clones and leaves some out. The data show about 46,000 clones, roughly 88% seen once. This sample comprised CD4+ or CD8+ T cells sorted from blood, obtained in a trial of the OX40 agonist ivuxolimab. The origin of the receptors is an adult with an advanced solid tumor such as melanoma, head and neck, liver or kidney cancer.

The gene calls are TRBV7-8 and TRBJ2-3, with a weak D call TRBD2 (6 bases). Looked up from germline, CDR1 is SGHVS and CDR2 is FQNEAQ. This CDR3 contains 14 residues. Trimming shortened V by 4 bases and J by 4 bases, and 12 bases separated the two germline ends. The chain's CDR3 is CASSSTGVPDTQYF. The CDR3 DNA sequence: TGTGCCAGCAGCTCCACGGGAGTCCCAGATACGCAGTATTTT.

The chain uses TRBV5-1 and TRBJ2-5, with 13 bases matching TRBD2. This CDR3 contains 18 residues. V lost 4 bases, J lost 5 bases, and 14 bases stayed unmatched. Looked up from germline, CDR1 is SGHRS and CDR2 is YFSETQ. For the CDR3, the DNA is TGCGCCAGCAGCCCCCCGGGGACACTAGCGGGGGGGCCGGAGACCCAGTACTTC. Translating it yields CASSPPGTLAGGPETQYF. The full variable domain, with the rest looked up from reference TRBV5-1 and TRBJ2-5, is KAGVTQTPRYLIKTRGQQVTLSCSPISGHRSVSWYQQTPGQGLQFLFEYFSETQRNKGNFPGRFSGRQFSNSRSEMNVSTLELGDSALYLCASSPPGTLAGGPETQYFGPGTRLLVL.

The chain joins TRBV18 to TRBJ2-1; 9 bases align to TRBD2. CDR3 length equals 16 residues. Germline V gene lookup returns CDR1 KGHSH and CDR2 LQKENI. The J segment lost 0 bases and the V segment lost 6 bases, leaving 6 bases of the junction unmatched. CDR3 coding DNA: TGTGCCAGCTCGCCTAGCGGGGATAGCTCCTACAATGAGCAGTTCTTC. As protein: CASSPSGDSSYNEQFF.

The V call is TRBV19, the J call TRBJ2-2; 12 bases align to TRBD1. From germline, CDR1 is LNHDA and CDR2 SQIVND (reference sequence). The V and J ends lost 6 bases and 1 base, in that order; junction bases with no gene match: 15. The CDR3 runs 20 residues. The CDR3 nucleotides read TGTGCCAGTAGACAACCACCCGGGACAGGGGGCTCCCTGAACACCGGGGAGCTGTTTTTT. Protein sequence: CASRQPPGTGGSLNTGELFF.

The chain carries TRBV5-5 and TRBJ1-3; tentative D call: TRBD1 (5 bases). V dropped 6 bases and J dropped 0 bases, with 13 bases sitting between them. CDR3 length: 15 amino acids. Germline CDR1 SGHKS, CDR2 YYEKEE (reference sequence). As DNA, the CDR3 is TGTGCCAGCACGTCTTCAGGGAACTCTGGAAACACCATATATTTT. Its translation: CASTSSGNSGNTIYF.

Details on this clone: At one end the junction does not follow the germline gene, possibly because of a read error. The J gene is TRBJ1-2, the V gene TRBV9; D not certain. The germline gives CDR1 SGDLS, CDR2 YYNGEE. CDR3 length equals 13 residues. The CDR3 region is CASSVEASGRIAF. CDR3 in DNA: TGTGCCAGCAGCGTAGAAGCGTCGGGTCGCATCGCCTTC.

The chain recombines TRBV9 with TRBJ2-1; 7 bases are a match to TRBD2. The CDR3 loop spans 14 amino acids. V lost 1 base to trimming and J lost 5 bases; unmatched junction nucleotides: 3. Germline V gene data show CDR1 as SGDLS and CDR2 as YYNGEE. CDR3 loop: CASSVPSGNNEQFF. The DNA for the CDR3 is TGTGCCAGCAGCGTACCTAGCGGAAACAATGAGCAGTTCTTC.

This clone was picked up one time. CDR3 in amino acids: CASSQRTGDSYNSPLHF. CDR3 nucleotide sequence: TGCGCCAGCAGCCAAAGGACTGGGGACTCCTATAATTCACCCCTCCACTTT. The genes are TRBV4-1 and TRBJ1-6; no firm D call. Trimming took 2 bases from V and 0 from J, leaving 11 bases between them. This CDR3 is built from 17 residues. Germline CDR1 reads MGHRA; CDR2 reads YSYEKL.

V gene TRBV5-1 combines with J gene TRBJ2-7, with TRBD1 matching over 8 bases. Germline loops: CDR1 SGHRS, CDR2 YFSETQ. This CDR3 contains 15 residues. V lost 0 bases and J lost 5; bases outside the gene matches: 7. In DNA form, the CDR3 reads TGCGCCAGCAGCTTGGTGACGGCAGGGGGCAACGAGCAGTACTTC. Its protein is CASSLVTAGGNEQYF.

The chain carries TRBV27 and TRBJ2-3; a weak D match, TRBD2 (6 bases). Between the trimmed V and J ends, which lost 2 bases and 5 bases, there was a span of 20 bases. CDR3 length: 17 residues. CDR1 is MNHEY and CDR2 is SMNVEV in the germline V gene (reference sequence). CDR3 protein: CASSLGGSAGRLDTQYF. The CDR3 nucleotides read TGTGCCAGCAGTTTAGGCGGCTCGGCGGGGAGGCTAGATACGCAGTATTTT.